This TCR beta chain was recorded in a study of control samples from healthy donors and cancer patients. Assay used: immunoSEQ multiplex PCR; TCRdb lists only in-frame clones, some missing. The data contain some 150,000 clones, just under 95% of them singletons. The germline gives CDR1 LGHDT, CDR2 YNNKEL (reference sequence). The V end was cut by 0 bases, the J end by 0 bases, with 12 bases between. CDR3 size: 16 residues. The receptor's source is a man aged 60 to 69 with colorectal cancer. The V call is TRBV3-1 (or the pseudogene TRBV3-2), the J call TRBJ2-7, with D possibly TRBD1 on 5 matching bases. Input material: PBMCs. In nucleotides, the CDR3 is TGTGCCAGCAGCCAAGATTCATGGGGCCGCTCCTACGAGCAGTACTTC. This translates into CASSQDSWGRSYEQYF.